This T cell receptor (beta chain) was recovered during a study of blood T cell repertoires in COVID-19. The V gene end was trimmed by 5 bases and the J gene end by 0 bases; junction bases not matched to a gene: 9. The CDR3 is 18 residues long. Per germline, CDR1 SGHVS and CDR2 FQNEAQ. Assay used: immunoSEQ multiplex PCR; TCRdb lists only in-frame clones, some missing. The repertoire holds about 170,000 clones, with around 82% as singletons. The clonotype was recovered from a man aged 80 or over with COVID-19, enrolled during active disease. Specimen: peripheral blood. V gene TRBV7-8 combines with J gene TRBJ1-4; 10 bases line up with TRBD1. CDR3: CASSVPGQGKATNEKLFF. CDR3 DNA: TGTGCCAGCAGCGTACCGGGACAGGGGAAGGCAACTAATGAAAAACTGTTTTTT.